The text below deals with one TCR beta chain. Its cognate antigen has yet to be identified. No base quality information exists; no much larger clone differs at one position. These data come from a study of blood T cell repertoires in COVID-19 (dated by TCRdb to the early 2020s). About the study as a whole: Samples covering the acute and convalescent phases of COVID-19 were provided by collaborators in the United States, Italy and Spain. The material from the prospective study consisted of cDNA or gDNA derived from T cells, B-cell-depleted T cells, or PBMCs. Subjects who had been exposed to COVID-19, were actively infected with it, or had recovered from it provided the deeply sampled blood TCRbeta repertoires that made up the dataset. The repertoires were released in a freely available public database intended as a resource for research on the immune response to SARS-CoV-2. The samples were drawn from the first 160 participants of the ongoing ImmuneRACE study and from 950 to 1,500 subjects provided by 6 global collaborators. Sample metadata almost always included a de-identified subject ID, COVID-19 status, age in years and sex. HLA class I and class II types, where available, came from metadata supplied by the sample provider rather than from assay-based typing. On the study overall, not on this receptor specifically: Clinical and demographic metadata were provided uncurated, with the amount varying by source and participant.

At one collaborating source in Seattle, patients were enrolled during active infection and were followed longitudinally through the course of disease. Whole blood was collected in K2EDTA tubes by collaborating institutions according to the institutions' own protocols. Collaborator samples were shipped for TCRbeta analysis as frozen whole blood, isolated PBMCs, or DNA extracted from either sample type. Based on the germline V gene (reference sequence), the CDR1 and CDR2 sequences are SGHKS and YYEKEE. V sheds 3 bases and J sheds 3 bases, leaving 21 bases between their ends. CDR3 length: 17 amino acids, cysteine to phenylalanine. CDR3 DNA is the only sequence kept; it has 51 bases, read in frame from the first base. The immunoSEQ Assay, a bias-controlled multiplex PCR, was used to amplify TCRbeta CDR3 regions from genomic DNA. As for the original processing: The number of nucleated cells in each sample was estimated from the amplification of reference gene primers within the assay. Sequence reads were collapsed and filtered to measure the absolute abundance of every unique TCRbeta CDR3 rearrangement. Productive Simpson clonality was computed per sample as the square root of Simpson's diversity index over productive rearrangements. TCRdb took this table from immuneACCESS and kept in-frame rearrangements with V and J called. Such tables lack part of the clones; where checked against another copy, unresolved V genes explain under half of the gap, and the rest is unexplained. Clone size and the V and J calls come from that table; the DNA yielded D and trimming. The sample table lists hundreds of thousands of clones, around 92% of them with a count of one. The ten most abundant clones make up approximately 10% of the sample.

The chain employs TRBV5-5 and TRBJ1-1; no D gene is confidently identified. The clonotype was recovered from a woman in her thirties with COVID-19, enrolled during active disease. Specimen: peripheral blood. The DNA sequence is TGTGCCAGCAGCTCCTCTGCGGAGCTTCGGTTCGACACTGAAGCTTTCTTT. Protein translation: CASSSSAELRFDTEAFF.